The rows below give T cell receptor beta chains drawn from one sample of a study of blood T cell repertoires in COVID-19. Generated by immunoSEQ multiplex PCR, the TCRdb table keeps only in-frame clones and is missing some. Of roughly 500,000 clones in the sample, approximately 92% were seen once. Specimen: peripheral blood. The origin of the receptors is a man aged 18 to 35 with COVID-19, enrolled during active disease. Each CDR3 is given with its conserved first and last residue. A D gene is named only where the DNA matches it firmly.

DNA	CDR3	length	D	J	V
TGTGCCAGCAGCCACCCAGGCACCGGGGAGCTGTTTTTT	CASSHPGTGELFF	13	.	TRBJ2-2	TRBV7-2
TGCAGTGCTAGTGTGCCAGAAAACACTGAAGCTTTCTTT	CSASVPENTEAFF	13	.	TRBJ1-1	TRBV20-1
TGTGCCTCTAGCGGGAGAGAGCGAGAGACCCAGTACTTC	CASSGRERETQYF	13	TRBD2	TRBJ2-5	TRBV30
TGTGCCAGCAGCCAAAGCCCCAGGGTCACTGAAGCTTTCTTT	CASSQSPRVTEAFF	14	.	TRBJ1-1	TRBV6-5
TGTGCCAGCAGCCCAGGGGGGACACCCCTCCACTTT	CASSPGGTPLHF	12	TRBD1	TRBJ1-6	TRBV7-6
TGTGCCAGCAGATATCCGGGACAAGAAGCTTTCTTT	CASRYPGQEAFF	12	.	TRBJ1-1	TRBV6-5
TGCAGCGTTCTGGCCAGGGGGCGATTAGGCAATGAGCAGTTCTTC	CSVLARGRLGNEQFF	15	TRBD1	TRBJ2-1	TRBV29-1
TGTGCCACCAGTGATCCCCAACCGACAGGTTTCAATCAGCCCCAGCATTTT	CATSDPQPTGFNQPQHF	17	.	TRBJ1-5	TRBV24-1
TGCGCCAGCAGCTTATCACAGGGGGCTGGTGGCTACACCTTC	CASSLSQGAGGYTF	14	TRBD1	TRBJ1-2	TRBV5-1
TGTGCCAGCAGCCAAGGGGACAGGGGCCATGGCTACACCTTC	CASSQGDRGHGYTF	14	TRBD1	TRBJ1-2	TRBV3-1/TRBV3-2
TGTGCCAGCAGCTTGGGACAAAACACTGAAGCTTTCTTT	CASSLGQNTEAFF	13	.	TRBJ1-1	TRBV7-2
TGTGCCAGCAGCCGGCTGGGGGGGCCCAACTATGGCTACACCTTC	CASSRLGGPNYGYTF	15	.	TRBJ1-2	TRBV27
TGTGCCAGTAGTATATACGGGGAGACCCAGTACTTC	CASSIYGETQYF	12	.	TRBJ2-5	TRBV19
TGTGCCAGCAGAGGGGACAGGGGGGTAAATTACGAGCAGTACTTC	CASRGDRGVNYEQYF	15	TRBD1	TRBJ2-7	TRBV7-8
TGTGCCAGCAGCAAAGTAGGCGGGGTGAACACCGGGGAGCTGTTTTTT	CASSKVGGVNTGELFF	16	.	TRBJ2-2	TRBV21-1
TGTGCCAGCAGCCTAGACAGGGCCCTGCATCAGCCCCAGCATTTT	CASSLDRALHQPQHF	15	TRBD1	TRBJ1-5	TRBV11-3
TGTGCCAGCAGCTACGGGACTAGCGTCTACAATGAGCAGTTCTTC	CASSYGTSVYNEQFF	15	TRBD2	TRBJ2-1	TRBV11-2
TGTGCCAGCAGCTTACCCGGGACAGGGGGCACCGGGGAGCTGTTTTTT	CASSLPGTGGTGELFF	16	TRBD1	TRBJ2-2	TRBV11-2
TGTGCCACCAGTGACCCCGACAGGGCCTACGAGCAGTACTTC	CATSDPDRAYEQYF	14	TRBD1	TRBJ2-7	TRBV24-1
TGTGCCAGCACCGACCTCCGGACAGCACACACTGAAGCTTTCTTT	CASTDLRTAHTEAFF	15	.	TRBJ1-1	TRBV5-4
TGTGCCAGCAGCCAAGATAGAACGAGCGCTGAAGCTTTCTTT	CASSQDRTSAEAFF	14	.	TRBJ1-1	TRBV4-2
TGCGCCAGCAGTCAATTTCGGCTAGCAGCCGCCAATGAGCAGTTCTTC	CASSQFRLAAANEQFF	16	.	TRBJ2-1	TRBV23-1
TGTGCCAGCAGCACCCGTCCATACAGGGGTGAACTGTTTTTT	CASSTRPYRGELFF	14	TRBD1	TRBJ1-4	TRBV7-9